This is a list of T cell receptor beta chains from one sample in a study of breast tumors, draining lymph nodes, adjacent tissues. TCRdb used MiXCR to reprocess the multiplex PCR reads, holding one entry per CDR3 protein. Of 11,000 or so distinct CDR3 sequences listed, roughly 34% are singletons. The sequencing sample was made of breast tumor tissue. The receptors derive from a female donor with breast cancer. Some clones in this sample may be carry-over from other donors' samples. Both conserved end residues are part of each CDR3. Fields, in order: J gene, D gene, V gene, clone size, CDR3 protein, CDR3 DNA. The D gene is left open where the match is weak. The size field is filled for only some rows; it gives once, few, many or a size class.

>TRBJ2-5|TRBD1|TRBV6-2/TRBV6-3|many
CASQVSGGADETQYF
TGTGCCAGCCAGGTTTCAGGGGGCGCAGATGAGACCCAGTACTTC
>TRBJ2-7|-|TRBV6-5|many
CASSYRLNSYEQYF
TGTGCCAGCAGTTACAGGCTCAACTCCTACGAGCAGTACTTC
>TRBJ2-1|-|TRBV6-5|many
CASRQGLNLNEQFF
TGTGCCAGCAGACAGGGTCTAAACCTGAATGAGCAGTTCTTC
>TRBJ1-1|-|TRBV20-1|few
CSAGEGGEAEAFF
TGCAGTGCGGGCGAGGGGGGCGAGGCTGAAGCTTTCTTT
>TRBJ2-1|-|TRBV20-1|medium-sized
CSARSLAFPYNEQFF
TGCAGTGCTAGGTCACTAGCTTTCCCTTACAATGAGCAGTTCTTC
>TRBJ2-5|TRBD1|TRBV10-2|-
CASSVVPGGTGGETRYF
TGCGCCAGCAGTGTGGTGCCTGGGGGGACAGGGGGAGAGACCCGGTACTTC
>TRBJ2-1|-|TRBV20-1|medium-sized
CSGGSGYNEQFF
TGCAGTGGAGGGAGCGGCTACAATGAGCAGTTCTTC
>TRBJ1-5|TRBD1|TRBV10-3|few
CAIGTGDSNQPQHF
TGTGCCATCGGAACAGGGGATAGCAATCAGCCCCAGCATTTT
>TRBJ2-5|-|TRBV6-6|many
CASSYSRQFQETQYF
TGTGCCAGCAGTTACTCGAGACAGTTCCAAGAGACCCAGTACTTC
>TRBJ2-3|TRBD2|TRBV20-1|-
CSATTHLGLAGGPGTDTQYF
TGCAGTGCTACCACACACCTTGGACTAGCGGGAGGGCCGGGCACAGATACGCAGTATTTT
>TRBJ1-2|-|TRBV19|medium-sized
CASSLNREDYGYTF
TGTGCCAGTAGTCTAAACAGGGAGGACTATGGCTACACCTTC